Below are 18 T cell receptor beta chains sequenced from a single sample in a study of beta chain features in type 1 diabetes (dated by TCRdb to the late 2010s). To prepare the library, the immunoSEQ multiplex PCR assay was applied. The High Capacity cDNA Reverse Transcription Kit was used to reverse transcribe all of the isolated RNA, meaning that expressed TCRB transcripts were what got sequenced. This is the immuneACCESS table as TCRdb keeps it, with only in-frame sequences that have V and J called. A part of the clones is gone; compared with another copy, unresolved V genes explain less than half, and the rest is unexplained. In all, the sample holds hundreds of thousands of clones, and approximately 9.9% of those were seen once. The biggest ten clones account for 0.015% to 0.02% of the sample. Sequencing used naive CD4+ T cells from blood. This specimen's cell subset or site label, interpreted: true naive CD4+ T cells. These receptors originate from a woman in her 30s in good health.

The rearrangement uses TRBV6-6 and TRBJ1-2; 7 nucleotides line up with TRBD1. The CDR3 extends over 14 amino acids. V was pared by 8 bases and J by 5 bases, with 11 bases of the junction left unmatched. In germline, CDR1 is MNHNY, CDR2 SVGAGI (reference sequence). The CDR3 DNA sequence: TGTGCCAGCGTAGCCGGACAGGCTTCTTATGGCTACACCTTC. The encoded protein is CASVAGQASYGYTF.

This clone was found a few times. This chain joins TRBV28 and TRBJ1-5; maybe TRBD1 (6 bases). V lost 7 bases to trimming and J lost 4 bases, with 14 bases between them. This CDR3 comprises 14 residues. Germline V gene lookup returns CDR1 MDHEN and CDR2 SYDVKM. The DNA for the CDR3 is TGTGCCAGCACCACAGGGTTGTGGAATCAGCCCCAGCATTTT. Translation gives CASTTGLWNQPQHF. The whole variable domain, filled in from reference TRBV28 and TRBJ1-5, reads DVKVTQSSRYLVKRTGEKVFLECVQDMDHENMFWYRQDPGLGLRLIYFSYDVKMKEKGDIPEGYSVSREKKERFSLILESASTNQTSMYLCASTTGLWNQPQHFGDGTRLSIL.

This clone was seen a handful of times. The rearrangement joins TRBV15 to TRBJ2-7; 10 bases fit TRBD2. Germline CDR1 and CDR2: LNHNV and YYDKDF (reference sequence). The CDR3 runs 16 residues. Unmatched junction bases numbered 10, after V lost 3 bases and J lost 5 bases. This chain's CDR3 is CATSSGSGRTANEQYF. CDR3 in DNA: TGTGCCACCAGCAGTGGTAGCGGGAGGACTGCTAACGAGCAGTACTTC.

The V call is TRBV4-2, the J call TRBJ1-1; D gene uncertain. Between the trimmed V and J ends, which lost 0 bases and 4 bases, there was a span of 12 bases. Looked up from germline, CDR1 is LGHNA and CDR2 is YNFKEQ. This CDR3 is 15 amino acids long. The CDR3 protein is CASSQDQVGGTEAFF. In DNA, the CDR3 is TGTGCCAGCAGCCAAGATCAAGTGGGAGGCACTGAAGCTTTCTTT.

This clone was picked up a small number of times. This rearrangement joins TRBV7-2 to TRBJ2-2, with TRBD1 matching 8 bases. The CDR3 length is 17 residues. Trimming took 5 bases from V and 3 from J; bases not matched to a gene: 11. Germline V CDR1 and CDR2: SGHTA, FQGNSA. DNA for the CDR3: TGTGCCAGCAGCGGAAGACAGGGGATGAAACACACCGGGGAGCTGTTTTTT. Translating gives CASSGRQGMKHTGELFF. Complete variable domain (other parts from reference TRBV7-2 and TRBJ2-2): GAGVSQSPSNKVTEKGKDVELRCDPISGHTALYWYRQSLGQGLEFLIYFQGNSAPDKSGLPSDRFSAERTGGSVSTLTIQRTQQEDSAVYLCASSGRQGMKHTGELFFGEGSRLTVL.

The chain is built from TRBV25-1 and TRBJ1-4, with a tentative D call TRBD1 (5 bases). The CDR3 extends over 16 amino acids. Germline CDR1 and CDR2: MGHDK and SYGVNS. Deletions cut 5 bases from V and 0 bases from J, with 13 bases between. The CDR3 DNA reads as TGTGCCAGCAGTCCCCGGGGGTTTGCAACTAATGAAAAACTGTTTTTT. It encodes CASSPRGFATNEKLFF. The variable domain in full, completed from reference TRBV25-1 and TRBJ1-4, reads EADIYQTPRYLVIGTGKKITLECSQTMGHDKMYWYQQDPGMELHLIHYSYGVNSTEKGDLSSESTVSRIRTEHFPLTLESARPSHTSQYLCASSPRGFATNEKLFFGSGTQLSVL.

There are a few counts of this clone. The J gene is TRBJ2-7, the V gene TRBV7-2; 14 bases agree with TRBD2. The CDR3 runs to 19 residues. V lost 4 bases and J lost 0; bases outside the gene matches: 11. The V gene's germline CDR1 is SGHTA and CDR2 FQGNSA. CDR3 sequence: CASSSQPGLAGVGSYEQYF. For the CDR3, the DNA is TGTGCCAGCAGCTCCCAACCGGGACTAGCGGGAGTGGGCTCCTACGAGCAGTACTTC.

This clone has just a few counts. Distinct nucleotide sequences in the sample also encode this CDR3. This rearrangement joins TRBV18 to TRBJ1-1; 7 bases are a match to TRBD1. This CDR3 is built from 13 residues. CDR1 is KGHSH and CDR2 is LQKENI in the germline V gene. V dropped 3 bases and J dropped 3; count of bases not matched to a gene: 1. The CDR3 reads CASSPTGDTEAFF. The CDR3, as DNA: TGTGCCAGCTCACCCACAGGGGACACTGAAGCTTTCTTT.

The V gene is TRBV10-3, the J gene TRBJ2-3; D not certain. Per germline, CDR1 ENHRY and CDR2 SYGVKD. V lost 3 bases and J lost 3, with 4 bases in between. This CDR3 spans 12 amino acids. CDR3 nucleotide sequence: TGTGCCATCAGTGATCTGACAGATACGCAGTATTTT. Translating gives CAISDLTDTQYF.

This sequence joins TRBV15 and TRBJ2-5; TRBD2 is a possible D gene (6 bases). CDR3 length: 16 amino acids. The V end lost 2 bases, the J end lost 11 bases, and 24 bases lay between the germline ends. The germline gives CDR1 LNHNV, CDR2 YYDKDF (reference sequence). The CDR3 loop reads CATSRPRYSIRREQYF. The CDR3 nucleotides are TGTGCCACCAGCAGACCTCGATATTCGATCCGTCGGGAGCAGTACTTC.

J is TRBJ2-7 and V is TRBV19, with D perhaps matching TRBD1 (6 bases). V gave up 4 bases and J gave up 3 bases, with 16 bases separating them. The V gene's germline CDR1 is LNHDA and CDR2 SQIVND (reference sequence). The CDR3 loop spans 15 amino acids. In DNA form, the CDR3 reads TGTGCCAGTAGTACCCAAGTGACAGGACGCTACGAGCAGTACTTC. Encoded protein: CASSTQVTGRYEQYF.

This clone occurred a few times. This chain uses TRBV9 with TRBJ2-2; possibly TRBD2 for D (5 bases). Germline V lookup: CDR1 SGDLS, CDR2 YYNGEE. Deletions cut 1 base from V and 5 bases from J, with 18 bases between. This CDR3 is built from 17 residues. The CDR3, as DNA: TGTGCCAGCAGCGTATCTTCAGCTAGCATGAGGACCGGGGAGCTGTTTTTT. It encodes CASSVSSASMRTGELFF.

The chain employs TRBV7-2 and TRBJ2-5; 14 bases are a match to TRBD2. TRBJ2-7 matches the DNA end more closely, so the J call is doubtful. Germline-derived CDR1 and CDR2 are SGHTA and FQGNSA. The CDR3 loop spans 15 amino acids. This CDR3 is CASSFVGLAGDEQYF. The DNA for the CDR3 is TGTGCCAGCAGCTTCGTGGGACTAGCGGGAGACGAGCAGTACTTC.

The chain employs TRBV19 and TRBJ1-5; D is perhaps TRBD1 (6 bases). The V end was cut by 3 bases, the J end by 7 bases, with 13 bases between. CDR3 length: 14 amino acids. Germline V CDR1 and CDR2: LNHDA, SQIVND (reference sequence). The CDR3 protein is CASSISRGLQPQHF. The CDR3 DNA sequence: TGTGCCAGTAGTATTAGCAGGGGTTTACAGCCCCAGCATTTT.

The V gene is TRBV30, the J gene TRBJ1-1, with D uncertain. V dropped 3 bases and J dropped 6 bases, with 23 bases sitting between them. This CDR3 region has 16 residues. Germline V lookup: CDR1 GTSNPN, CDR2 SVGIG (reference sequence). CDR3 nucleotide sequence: TGTGCCTGGAGAAAGGGTCGTGGAGGGCGGGTCGCTGAAGCTTTCTTT. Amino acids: CAWRKGRGGRVAEAFF.

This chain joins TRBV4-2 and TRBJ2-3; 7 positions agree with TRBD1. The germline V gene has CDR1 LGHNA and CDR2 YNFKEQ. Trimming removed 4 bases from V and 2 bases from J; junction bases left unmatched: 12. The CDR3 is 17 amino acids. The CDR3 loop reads CASSREPSGQNTDTQYF. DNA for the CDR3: TGTGCCAGCAGCCGAGAACCCTCGGGACAGAACACAGATACGCAGTATTTT.

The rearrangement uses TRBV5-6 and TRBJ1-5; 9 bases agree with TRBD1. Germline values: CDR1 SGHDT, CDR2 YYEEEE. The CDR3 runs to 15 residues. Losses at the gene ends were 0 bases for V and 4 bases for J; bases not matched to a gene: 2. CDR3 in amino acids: CASSLAGTGNQPQHF. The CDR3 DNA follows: TGTGCCAGCAGCTTGGCCGGGACAGGGAATCAGCCCCAGCATTTT.

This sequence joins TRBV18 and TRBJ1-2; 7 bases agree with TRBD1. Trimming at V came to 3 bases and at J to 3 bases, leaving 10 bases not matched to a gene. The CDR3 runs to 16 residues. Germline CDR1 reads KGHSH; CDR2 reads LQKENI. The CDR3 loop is CASSPMTGTDDYGYTF. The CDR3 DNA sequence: TGTGCCAGCTCACCTATGACCGGGACAGACGACTATGGCTACACCTTC.